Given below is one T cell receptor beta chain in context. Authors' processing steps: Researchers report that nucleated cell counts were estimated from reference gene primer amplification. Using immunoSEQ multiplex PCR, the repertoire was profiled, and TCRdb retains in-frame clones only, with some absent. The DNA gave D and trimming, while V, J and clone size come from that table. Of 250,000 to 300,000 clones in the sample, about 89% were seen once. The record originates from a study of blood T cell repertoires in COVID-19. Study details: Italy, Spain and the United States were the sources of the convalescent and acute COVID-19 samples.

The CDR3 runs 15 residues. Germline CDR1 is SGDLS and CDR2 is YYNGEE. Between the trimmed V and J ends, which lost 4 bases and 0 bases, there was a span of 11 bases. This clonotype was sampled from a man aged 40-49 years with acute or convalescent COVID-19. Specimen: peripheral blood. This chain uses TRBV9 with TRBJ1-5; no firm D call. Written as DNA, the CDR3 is TGTGCCAGCAGCAGTACTGACTATAGCAATCAGCCCCAGCATTTT. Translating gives CASSSTDYSNQPQHF.